This T cell receptor (beta chain) was identified in a study of blood T cell repertoires in COVID-19. V gave up 3 bases and J gave up 1 base; unmatched junction bases: 7. The CDR3 is 16 residues long. Germline CDR1 and CDR2: SGHRS and YFSETQ. This clone was recorded only once. Profiled with immunoSEQ multiplex PCR; TCRdb holds only in-frame clones, not every one. This sample has about 350,000 clones, with roughly 86% found just once. The source of this sequence is a woman in her seventies with COVID-19, enrolled during active disease. The sequencing input was peripheral blood. The chain links TRBV5-1 to TRBJ1-1, with TRBD1 matching 9 bases. DNA of the CDR3: TGCGCCAGCAGCTGGGACAGGGTTGAAGGGAACACTGAAGCTTTCTTT. This sequence encodes CASSWDRVEGNTEAFF.